This TCR beta chain emerged from a study of blood T cell repertoires in COVID-19. The CDR3 has 13 amino acids. V gave up 1 base and J gave up 4 bases; unmatched junction bases: 2. The V gene's germline CDR1 is SGHDT and CDR2 YYEEEE. Living in about two dozen US areas, the participants were between about 18 and 100 years of age. Self-reported history from a screening survey and questionnaire set each donor's cohort. Each recovered donor of Cohort 3 presented with two negative PCRs, clearance, or symptom resolution. The method was immunoSEQ multiplex PCR; TCRdb's version includes in-frame clones alone and lacks a portion of them. The sample has roughly 130,000 clones, roughly 90% seen once.

Sequencing input: PBMCs or T cells enriched from blood (not recorded which). The TCR was taken from a woman aged 45-60 years who had recovered from COVID-19. The chain links TRBV5-6 to TRBJ2-7; TRBD2 matches at 7 bases. As DNA, the CDR3 is TGTGCCAGCAGCTTGTGGCGGGAGTACGAGCAGTACTTC. This gives the protein CASSLWREYEQYF.